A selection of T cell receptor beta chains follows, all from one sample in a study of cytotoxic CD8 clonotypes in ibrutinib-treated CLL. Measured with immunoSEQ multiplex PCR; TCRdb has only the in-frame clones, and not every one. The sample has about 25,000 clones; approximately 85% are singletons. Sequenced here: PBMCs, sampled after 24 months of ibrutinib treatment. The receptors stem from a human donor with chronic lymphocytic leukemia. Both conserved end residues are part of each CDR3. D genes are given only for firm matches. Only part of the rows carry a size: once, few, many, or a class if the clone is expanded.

CARGQPRWVYEQYF | TGTGCCCGGGGCCAGCCACGGTGGGTCTACGAGCAGTACTTC | - | TRBV21-1 | - | TRBJ2-7
CSVVGVGTGSVETQYF | TGCAGCGTTGTAGGGGTAGGGACAGGGAGCGTCGAGACCCAGTACTTC | - | TRBV29-1 | TRBD1 | TRBJ2-5
CASSPGTNTEAFF | TGCGCCAGCAGCCCAGGGACGAACACTGAAGCTTTCTTT | - | TRBV5-1 | - | TRBJ1-1
CASKVQSSYNEQFF | TGTGCCAGCAAGGTCCAAAGCTCCTACAATGAGCAGTTCTTC | - | TRBV28 | - | TRBJ2-1
CASSAPGGGVSTDTQYF | TGTGCCAGCAGTGCCCCGGGCGGGGGGGTAAGCACAGATACGCAGTATTTT | - | TRBV25-1 | TRBD2 | TRBJ2-3
CASSVEGGYTEQYF | TGTGCCAGCAGCGTAGAAGGAGGGTATACCGAGCAGTACTTC | - | TRBV9 | - | TRBJ2-7
CASSGASGGLEQYF | TGTGCCAGCAGTGGGGCCAGCGGGGGCCTCGAGCAGTACTTC | - | TRBV2 | TRBD2 | TRBJ2-7
CASSVERTSLYGYTF | TGTGCCAGCAGCGTAGAAAGAACAAGCCTTTATGGCTACACCTTC | - | TRBV9 | - | TRBJ1-2
CASSVDETGDEQYF | TGTGCCAGCAGCGTCGACGAGACAGGGGACGAGCAGTACTTC | - | TRBV7-9 | TRBD1 | TRBJ2-7
CASSLNRGGHSYEQYF | TGTGCCAGCAGCTTAAATCGCGGGGGGCACTCCTACGAGCAGTACTTC | - | TRBV13 | TRBD2 | TRBJ2-7
CASSGLAGGLETQYF | TGTGCCAGCTCCGGACTAGCGGGGGGGCTGGAGACCCAGTACTTC | once | TRBV2 | TRBD2 | TRBJ2-5
CASSWRGPNTGELFF | TGCGCCAGCAGCTGGAGGGGACCGAACACCGGGGAGCTGTTTTTT | few | TRBV5-1 | - | TRBJ2-2
CASSPFSGDNYNEQFF | TGCGCCAGCAGCCCCTTTAGCGGAGACAACTACAATGAGCAGTTCTTC | - | TRBV4-1 | - | TRBJ2-1
CASSLSSGLGKLFF | TGTGCCAGCAGTTTAAGCTCCGGATTGGGAAAACTGTTTTTT | few | TRBV28 | - | TRBJ1-4
CASRWGTGGYEQYF | TGTGCCAGCAGGTGGGGGACAGGGGGCTACGAGCAGTACTTC | - | TRBV11-2 | TRBD1 | TRBJ2-7
CASSESGDNSPLHF | TGCGCCAGCAGTGAGTCGGGGGACAATTCACCCCTCCACTTT | few | TRBV10-1 | - | TRBJ1-6